This TCR beta chain was observed in a study of OX40 agonist ivuxolimab in advanced cancers. Study-wide context: The mean age was approximately 60 years, ranging from about 23 to 79, with over 70% of participants male. Study-level findings and limits: Fewer expanded clones were found on average in CD4+ than in CD8+ T cells.

Note on this clone: Its antigen remains unknown.

CDR3 length: 17 residues. The J segment lost 2 bases and the V segment lost 2 bases, leaving 8 bases of the junction unmatched. Germline loops: CDR1 KGHSH, CDR2 LQKENI. Here immunoSEQ multiplex PCR was the method, and the copy in TCRdb shows in-frame clones only, minus some. The sample consists of under 75,000 clones, 86% of them appearing once. On cycle 4 day 1 and cycle 7 day 1, as well as at baseline, blood was sampled. Sequenced here: CD4+ or CD8+ T cells sorted from blood, sampled in a trial of the OX40 agonist ivuxolimab. The rearrangement joins TRBV18 to TRBJ1-2; 10 positions match TRBD1. The sequence came from an adult with an advanced solid tumor such as melanoma, head and neck, liver or kidney cancer. Here the CDR3 reads CASSPYGPGQGNYGYTF. The CDR3 DNA is TGTGCCAGCTCACCATACGGACCGGGACAGGGGAACTATGGCTACACCTTC.